A single sample gave rise to the 4 T cell receptor beta chains below, sequenced in a study of metastatic and nonmetastatic thyroid tumors. Before thyroid surgery, none of the patients had received any treatment. TCRdb re-called clones from the PCR reads using MiXCR. The table has around 15,000 clones, around 24% seen once; the top ten hold 10% to 15%. The sequenced sample consisted of tumor tissue. The receptors shown here come from a male donor with papillary thyroid cancer or a benign thyroid nodule (not recorded which). Some clones in this sample may be carry-over from other donors' samples.

This clone was detected only once. The CDR3 sequence is CSAAMRGRGNTIYF. The CDR3 coding sequence is TGCAGTGCTGCCATGAGGGGGCGAGGAAACACCATATATTTT. The rearrangement joins TRBV20-1 to TRBJ1-3; 7 bases map to TRBD1. CDR1 DFQATT and CDR2 SNEGSKA come from the germline V gene (reference sequence). This CDR3 is 14 amino acids long. Germline trimming cut 5 bases from V and 4 bases from J; bases unmatched to any gene: 8.

This clone is labeled as medium-sized. The chain joins TRBV10-3 to TRBJ2-1; D is uncertain. Germline lookup yields CDR1 ENHRY and CDR2 SYGVKD. V was pared by 6 bases and J by 2 bases, with 17 bases between. This CDR3 is built from 16 residues. CDR3 region: CAISPDSQRPYNEQFF. The CDR3 DNA sequence: TGTGCCATCAGCCCAGACTCTCAGAGACCCTACAATGAGCAGTTCTTC.

This clone has a handful of counts. The gene calls are TRBV28 and TRBJ2-7; D might be TRBD2 (5 bases). Trimming cost V 8 bases and J 3 bases, with 11 bases left between them. CDR1 is MDHEN, CDR2 SYDVKM, per germline. The CDR3 loop spans 12 amino acids. The CDR3 sequence: CASCQAGYEQYF. The CDR3 DNA follows: TGTGCCAGCTGCCAGGCGGGCTACGAGCAGTACTTC.

This chain links TRBV5-1 with TRBJ2-3; D remains unclear. Germline-derived CDR1 and CDR2 are SGHRS and YFSETQ. Trimming cost V 0 bases and J 0 bases, with 5 bases left between them. This CDR3 is built from 14 residues. Here the CDR3 DNA reads TGCGCCAGCAGCTTGGAAGGAAGCACAGATACGCAGTATTTT. Protein sequence: CASSLEGSTDTQYF.